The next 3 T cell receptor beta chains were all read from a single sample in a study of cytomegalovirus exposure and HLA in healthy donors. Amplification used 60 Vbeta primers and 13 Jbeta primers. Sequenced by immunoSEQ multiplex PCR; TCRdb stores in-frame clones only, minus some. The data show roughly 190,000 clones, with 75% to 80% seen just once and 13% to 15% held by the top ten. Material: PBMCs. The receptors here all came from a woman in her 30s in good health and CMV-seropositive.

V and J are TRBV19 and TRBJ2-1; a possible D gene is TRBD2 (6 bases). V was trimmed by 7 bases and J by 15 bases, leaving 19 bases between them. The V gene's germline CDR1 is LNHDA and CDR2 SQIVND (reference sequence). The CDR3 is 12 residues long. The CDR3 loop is CASKAEEGRPFF. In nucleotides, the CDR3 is TGTGCCAGTAAAGCCGAGGAGGGTCGGCCGTTCTTC.

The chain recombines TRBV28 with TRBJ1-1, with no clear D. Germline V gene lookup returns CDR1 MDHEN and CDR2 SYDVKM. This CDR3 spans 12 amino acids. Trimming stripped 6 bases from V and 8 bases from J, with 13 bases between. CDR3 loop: CASSESRQEAFF. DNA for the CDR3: TGTGCCAGCAGCGAATCCCGACAAGAAGCTTTCTTT. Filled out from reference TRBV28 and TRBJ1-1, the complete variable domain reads DVKVTQSSRYLVKRTGEKVFLECVQDMDHENMFWYRQDPGLGLRLIYFSYDVKMKEKGDIPEGYSVSREKKERFSLILESASTNQTSMYLCASSESRQEAFFGQGTRLTVV.

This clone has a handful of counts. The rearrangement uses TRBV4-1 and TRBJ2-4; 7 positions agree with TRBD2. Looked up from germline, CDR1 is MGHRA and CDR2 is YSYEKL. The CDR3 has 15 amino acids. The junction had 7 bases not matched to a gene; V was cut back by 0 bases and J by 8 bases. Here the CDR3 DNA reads TGCGCCAGCAGCCAAGAAGGGAGGGAGTTCGACATTCAGTACTTC. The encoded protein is CASSQEGREFDIQYF.